A selection of T cell receptor beta chains follows, all from one sample in a study of chemoradiotherapy in HPV16-positive cancers. Using immunoSEQ multiplex PCR, the repertoire was profiled, and TCRdb retains in-frame clones only, with some absent. The table shows thousands of clones, with 80% to 85% occurring only once. The sample was taken from a patient who underwent chemoradiotherapy. The receptor set was obtained from a human donor with HPV-associated anogenital cancer. Both conserved end residues are part of each CDR3. A D gene is named only where the DNA matches it firmly. Not every row has a clone size; where given, it reads once, few, many or a size class.

TRBV10-3,TRBJ2-7,.,.,TGTGCCATCAGTGAGTCGAAGTATTCTAGCTACGAGCAGTACTTC,CAISESKYSSYEQYF
TRBV7-8,TRBJ2-1,TRBD2,.,TGTGCCAGCAGCTCTACTAGCGGGAGGGCCAGGGCCTACAATGAGCAGTTCTTC,CASSSTSGRARAYNEQFF
TRBV7-9,TRBJ2-7,.,few,TGTGCCAGCAGCAAACGGACGGACTCCTACGAGCAGTACTTC,CASSKRTDSYEQYF
TRBV7-6,TRBJ2-5,.,.,TGTGCCAGCAGCTCAAGACTCCGGCGGGATGGGGAGACCCAGTACTTC,CASSSRLRRDGETQYF
TRBV5-4,TRBJ1-4,.,.,TGTGCCACTTCTGTTAGGAATAATGAAAAACTGTTTTTT,CATSVRNNEKLFF
TRBV10-2,TRBJ2-3,TRBD1,.,TGCGCCAGCAGACCGACAGGGGTCACAGATACGCAGTATTTT,CASRPTGVTDTQYF
TRBV7-9,TRBJ1-2,.,few,TGTGCCAGCAGCTTAGGCAGGGGTCGTGGCTACACCTTC,CASSLGRGRGYTF
TRBV30,TRBJ1-3,.,.,TGTGCCTGGATAAAACAGGGCACTTACACCATATATTTT,CAWIKQGTYTIYF
TRBV7-2,TRBJ1-2,.,.,TGTGCCAGCAGCTCCCGAACAGGGCAAGGCTACACCTTC,CASSSRTGQGYTF
TRBV5-1,TRBJ2-6,.,.,TGCGCCAGCAGTCCTCCCAGGCAAGCTGGGGCCAACGTCCTGACTTTC,CASSPPRQAGANVLTF
TRBV7-2,TRBJ1-3,.,.,TGTGCCAGCAGCTTATGGGGAACTGGAAACACCATATATTTT,CASSLWGTGNTIYF
TRBV2,TRBJ2-5,.,.,TGTGCCAGCAATAGTTGGGGCGGAAAAGAGACCCAGTACTTC,CASNSWGGKETQYF
TRBV19,TRBJ1-1,.,.,TGTGCCAGTAGTGCGAGGACTTGGAACACTGAAGCTTTCTTT,CASSARTWNTEAFF
TRBV27,TRBJ2-7,.,.,TGTGCCAGCAGTTGGGGAGGGGGGCCCTACGAGCAGTACTTC,CASSWGGGPYEQYF
TRBV13,TRBJ2-3,.,few,TGTGCCAGCAGCTCGGGCCAGGGGTGGGGGACAGATACGCAGTATTTT,CASSSGQGWGTDTQYF
TRBV5-3,TRBJ2-4,TRBD2,few,TGTGCCAGAAGCTTGGCCAGCGGGAGGGCCTTTGGCAAAAACATTCAGTACTTC,CARSLASGRAFGKNIQYF
TRBV11-3,TRBJ1-5,.,.,TGTGCCAGCAGCAGGGGCCTCAATCAGCCCCAGCATTTT,CASSRGLNQPQHF
TRBV5-1,TRBJ2-5,TRBD1,.,TGCGCCAGCAGCCTTACGACAGGGATTGGGCAAGAGACCCAGTACTTC,CASSLTTGIGQETQYF
TRBV5-1,TRBJ1-1,.,few,TGCGCCAGCAGGTCGTCTGTGGCCGAGGGGACTGAAGCTTTCTTT,CASRSSVAEGTEAFF
TRBV7-3,TRBJ2-1,TRBD1,.,TGTGCCAGCAGTCAGGGGGACAGCTCCTACAATGAGCAGTTCTTC,CASSQGDSSYNEQFF